Following are 5 T cell receptor beta chains from one sample sequenced in a study of blood T cell repertoires in COVID-19. Libraries were prepared by immunoSEQ multiplex PCR; TCRdb keeps only in-frame clonotypes and omits some of them. The repertoire has roughly 70,000 clones, about 88% of them found once; the top ten carry around 3.9%. Sequences were obtained from peripheral blood. Receptors originate from a man in his 70s with acute or convalescent COVID-19.

The chain uses TRBV6-5 and TRBJ2-1; TRBD1 agrees at 10 bases. The V gene end was trimmed by 6 bases and the J gene end by 15 bases; junction bases not matched to a gene: 17. This CDR3 is 15 amino acids long. From germline, CDR1 is MNHEY and CDR2 SVGAGI. The CDR3 loop reads CASSGPGQGSIRAFF. In DNA, the CDR3 is TGTGCCAGCAGCGGTCCGGGACAGGGGTCAATAAGGGCGTTCTTC.

The genes are TRBV20-1 and TRBJ1-5; D is ambiguous. The germline V and J ends were trimmed by 3 bases and 14 bases, with 14 bases remaining between them. CDR1 and CDR2 from the germline V gene are DFQATT and SNEGSKA (reference sequence). This CDR3 spans 11 amino acids. In nucleotides, the CDR3 is TGCAGTGCTAGTTTGAAACAGTTGGAGCATTTT. Its protein product is CSASLKQLEHF.

The chain recombines TRBV18 with TRBJ2-7, with TRBD1 matching over 8 bases. The CDR3 loop spans 15 amino acids. Germline V CDR1 and CDR2: KGHSH, LQKENI. V trimming: 2 bases; J trimming: 0 bases; junction bases outside the gene matches: 3. The CDR3 sequence: CASSPGDRSSYEQYF. CDR3 bases: TGTGCCAGCTCACCAGGGGACAGGAGCTCCTACGAGCAGTACTTC.

This chain joins TRBV23-1 and TRBJ2-5; 8 nucleotides line up with TRBD2. TRBV23-1 is an open reading frame, and its role is uncertain. Germline trimming cut 3 bases from V and 0 bases from J; bases unmatched to any gene: 3. The CDR3 is 15 residues long. CDR3 bases: TGCGCCAGCAGTCACGGACTAGCAGACCAAGAGACCCAGTACTTC. Protein product: CASSHGLADQETQYF.

The J gene is TRBJ2-1, the V gene TRBV7-2; D might be TRBD1 (5 bases). Between the trimmed V and J ends, which lost 5 bases and 0 bases, there was a span of 11 bases. Looked up from germline, CDR1 is SGHTA and CDR2 is FQGNSA. The CDR3 extends over 15 amino acids. The CDR3 DNA follows: TGTGCCAGCAGCACGGACAAGAGCTCCTACAATGAGCAGTTCTTC. It yields the protein CASSTDKSSYNEQFF.